These 27 T cell receptor beta chains originate from one sample sequenced in a study of blood T cell repertoires in COVID-19. TCRdb's table, derived via immunoSEQ multiplex PCR, lists solely in-frame clones and lacks some. Of about 140,000 clones in the sample, less than 90% were seen once. The source material was peripheral blood. Source of these receptors: a man between 25 and 39 years old with COVID-19, enrolled during active disease.

The chain is built from TRBV6-5 and TRBJ1-1; maybe TRBD1 (6 bases). Germline values: CDR1 MNHEY, CDR2 SVGAGI. The germline V and J ends were trimmed by 6 bases and 1 base, with 15 bases remaining between them. The CDR3 contains 15 residues. Written as DNA, the CDR3 is TGTGCCAGCAGCGGCGGGGGGGCGCCGAACACTGAAGCTTTCTTT. This codes for CASSGGGAPNTEAFF.

The chain uses TRBV6-5 and TRBJ2-7, with D possibly TRBD1 on 5 matching bases. Germline V gives CDR1 MNHEY, CDR2 SVGAGI. Trimming took off 6 bases at V and 3 bases at J, with 12 bases between the two ends. The CDR3 runs to 13 residues. Here the CDR3 DNA reads TGTGCCAGCAGCCGTGCCCAGGGCTACGAGCAGTACTTC. Translated: CASSRAQGYEQYF.

Only a few counts were recorded for this clone. The chain is built from TRBV4-1 and TRBJ1-2; possible D gene TRBD1, 5 bases. Germline V gene sequence: CDR1 MGHRA, CDR2 YSYEKL. Trimming left V 0 bases short and J 7 bases short, with 18 bases between. The CDR3 length is 16 residues. The CDR3 loop is CASSQDGQGLSSGYTF. DNA of the CDR3: TGCGCCAGCAGCCAAGATGGGCAGGGACTCTCTAGTGGCTACACCTTC.

The chain uses TRBV28 and TRBJ1-5, with unresolved D. The germline V gene encodes CDR1 MDHEN and CDR2 SYDVKM. Trimming cost V 6 bases and J 2 bases, with 14 bases left between them. The CDR3 loop spans 15 amino acids. The CDR3 nucleotides read TGTGCCAGCAGAGTCCCTGACGGGGGCAATCAGCCCCAGCATTTT. Amino acids: CASRVPDGGNQPQHF.

This chain links TRBV7-3 with TRBJ2-7; 13 bases are shared with TRBD2. The CDR3 runs to 17 residues. Germline V CDR1 and CDR2: SGHTA, FQGTGA. V was pared by 5 bases and J by 4 bases, with 11 bases of the junction left unmatched. CDR3 sequence reads: CASSTRGEGLAGYEQYF. CDR3 DNA: TGTGCCAGCAGCACCCGTGGGGAGGGACTAGCGGGATACGAGCAGTACTTC.

The V gene is TRBV13, the J gene TRBJ2-5; TRBD2 aligns across 7 bases. In germline, CDR1 is PRHDT, CDR2 FYEKMQ (reference sequence). This CDR3 region has 12 residues. J lost 5 bases, V lost 5 bases, and 2 bases had no gene match. CDR3 DNA: TGTGCCAGCAGCCGGGGGGTGGAGACCCAGTACTTC. Amino acids: CASSRGVETQYF.

The chain links TRBV27 to TRBJ1-3, with D tentatively TRBD1 (6 bases). This CDR3 contains 14 residues. Deletions cut 6 bases from V and 3 bases from J, with 12 bases between. Germline CDR1 and CDR2: MNHEY and SMNVEV (reference sequence). The CDR3: CASRRTGLGNTIYF. The CDR3 DNA is TGTGCCAGCAGGCGCACAGGGCTTGGAAACACCATATATTTT.

V is TRBV7-9 and J is TRBJ1-1; unclear D gene. Trimming removed 6 bases at V and 1 base at J, with 9 bases between. The CDR3 is 13 amino acids. Germline CDR1 reads SEHNR; CDR2 reads FQNEAQ (reference sequence). CDR3 sequence (DNA): TGTGCCAGCAGGTCGTTAGAGAACACTGAAGCTTTCTTT. It codes for CASRSLENTEAFF.

The table lists this clone with a count of one. This chain joins TRBV11-2 and TRBJ1-1, with D perhaps matching TRBD1 (6 bases). Trimming removed 2 bases from V and 4 bases from J, with 8 bases in between. This CDR3 has 13 residues. Per the germline V gene, CDR1 is SGHAT and CDR2 is FQNNGV. In DNA form, the CDR3 reads TGTGCCAGCAGCTTACAAGGGGGCACTGAAGCTTTCTTT. As protein: CASSLQGGTEAFF.

The chain combines TRBV19 with TRBJ1-2, with 8 positions matching TRBD1. This CDR3 contains 16 residues. The V gene's germline CDR1 is LNHDA and CDR2 SQIVND (reference sequence). Germline trimming cut 4 bases from V and 8 bases from J; bases unmatched to any gene: 15. The DNA for the CDR3 is TGTGCCAGTAGTAAGGACAGGGCCCTCACCGATCCGGGCTACACCTTC. Translated, it gives CASSKDRALTDPGYTF.

The chain has TRBV27 and TRBJ1-5, with 9 bases aligning to TRBD1. Germline trimming cut 5 bases from V and 8 bases from J; bases unmatched to any gene: 10. The length of the CDR3 is 15 residues. Germline V gives CDR1 MNHEY, CDR2 SMNVEV (reference sequence). The CDR3 sequence is CASSAATGGMEPQHF. The DNA of the CDR3 is TGTGCCAGCAGTGCCGCGACAGGGGGAATGGAGCCCCAGCATTTT.

The chain carries TRBV27 and TRBJ2-7; TRBD1 matches 7 bases. Germline V CDR1 and CDR2: MNHEY, SMNVEV (reference sequence). The CDR3 contains 13 residues. J was trimmed by 0 bases and V by 8 bases; bases with no gene match: 4. CDR3 residues: CASGRDSSYEQYF. In nucleotides, the CDR3 is TGTGCCAGCGGTCGGGACAGCTCCTACGAGCAGTACTTC.

The V call is TRBV6-5, the J call TRBJ2-5; 7 bases map to TRBD1. CDR3 size: 13 residues. Germline V gene data show CDR1 as MNHEY and CDR2 as SVGAGI. Unmatched junction bases numbered 4, after V lost 6 bases and J lost 3 bases. The CDR3 nucleotides read TGTGCCAGCAGGAACCAGGGGGAAGAGACCCAGTACTTC. Translating it yields CASRNQGEETQYF.

This clone has just one count. A junction boundary mismatches the germline segment, possibly from a read error. The rearrangement links TRBV7-7 to TRBJ2-2; D is undetermined. The CDR3 consists of 13 residues. The germline CDR1 and CDR2 sequences are SSHAT and FNYEAQ (reference sequence). The CDR3 loop reads CASSLDFWGELFF. In nucleotides, the CDR3 is TGTGCTAGCAGCTTAGACTTTTGGGGGGAGCTGTTTTTT. Drawing the rest from reference TRBV7-7 and TRBJ2-2, the complete variable domain is GAGVSQSPRYKVTKRGQDVTLRCDPISSHATLYWYQQALGQGPEFLTYFNYEAQPDKSGLPSDRFSAERPEGSISTLTIQRTEQRDSAMYRCASSLDFWGELFFGEGSRLTVL.

The chain joins TRBV28 to TRBJ2-1, with 7 bases matching TRBD2. The CDR3 extends over 15 amino acids. Looked up from germline, CDR1 is MDHEN and CDR2 is SYDVKM. V lost 3 bases, J lost 6 bases, and 8 bases stayed unmatched. The CDR3 DNA follows: TGTGCCAGCAGTTTTGGGGGAGGGCGAGTCAATGAGCAGTTCTTC. Amino acid sequence: CASSFGGGRVNEQFF.

This chain links TRBV10-3 with TRBJ2-1; 8 bases align to TRBD2. J was trimmed by 7 bases and V by 0 bases; bases with no gene match: 2. CDR3 length: 14 residues. The germline CDR1 and CDR2 sequences are ENHRY and SYGVKD. CDR3 nucleotides: TGTGCCATCAGTGAGTCTGGACTAGCAAATGAGCAGTTCTTC. It specifies CAISESGLANEQFF.

This sequence joins TRBV4-1 and TRBJ2-2; the D is unclear. V was shortened by 4 bases and J by 7 bases, with 10 bases between the two germline ends. This CDR3 has 13 amino acids. From germline, CDR1 is MGHRA and CDR2 YSYEKL. The CDR3 nucleotides are TGCGCCAGCAGCCCCACAGCAGTCGGGGAGCTGTTTTTT. This gives the protein CASSPTAVGELFF.

This sequence joins TRBV12-3 or TRBV12-4 and TRBJ1-5; TRBD1 aligns across 7 bases. CDR3 size: 13 residues. V lost 5 bases to trimming and J lost 4 bases; unmatched junction nucleotides: 2. CDR3 residues: CASSIQGNQPQHF. The CDR3 nucleotides are TGTGCCAGCAGTATACAGGGGAATCAGCCCCAGCATTTT.

The CDR3 is CASLDRGNTEAFF. The CDR3 bases are TGTGCTAGCCTAGACAGGGGCAACACTGAAGCTTTCTTT. The rearrangement joins TRBV12-5 to TRBJ1-1; TRBD1 matches 8 bases. The junction had 5 bases not matched to a gene; V was cut back by 9 bases and J by 2 bases. The CDR3 has 13 residues. Germline CDR1 is LGHNT and CDR2 is FRNRAP.

This chain uses TRBV19 with TRBJ2-7; D perhaps matches TRBD2 (6 bases). Germline V gene sequence: CDR1 LNHDA, CDR2 SQIVND (reference sequence). V lost 4 bases and J 7 bases, leaving 14 bases between the germline ends. The length of the CDR3 is 13 residues. CDR3 sequence: CASSTGTSGEQYF. In DNA form, the CDR3 reads TGTGCCAGTAGTACCGGGACTTCGGGAGAGCAGTACTTC.

This chain connects TRBV7-2 to TRBJ1-2; 9 bases line up with TRBD1. The CDR3 contains 14 residues. V trimming: 4 bases; J trimming: 8 bases; junction bases outside the gene matches: 8. Germline assignment: CDR1 SGHTA and CDR2 FQGNSA. The CDR3 nucleotides are TGTGCCAGCAGCTGGGGACAGGGTGAAAGCGGCTACACCTTC. This encodes CASSWGQGESGYTF. Variable domain in full (rest from reference TRBV7-2 and TRBJ1-2): GAGVSQSPSNKVTEKGKDVELRCDPISGHTALYWYRQSLGQGLEFLIYFQGNSAPDKSGLPSDRFSAERTGGSVSTLTIQRTQQEDSAVYLCASSWGQGESGYTFGSGTRLTVV.

The rearrangement uses TRBV27 and TRBJ2-7; 7 bases are shared with TRBD2. The ends lost 2 bases at V and 2 bases at J; junction bases unmatched: 6. The CDR3 consists of 15 residues. Germline V CDR1 and CDR2: MNHEY, SMNVEV (reference sequence). CDR3 sequence (DNA): TGTGCCAGCAGTTTACGGGGGGACCAAACCTACGAGCAGTACTTC. It translates to CASSLRGDQTYEQYF.

This chain uses TRBV19 with TRBJ1-1, with 7 positions matching TRBD1. The CDR3 is 18 amino acids. Germline V gene sequence: CDR1 LNHDA, CDR2 SQIVND (reference sequence). The V segment lost 5 bases and the J segment 7 bases; nucleotides outside the gene matches: 22. CDR3 protein: CASSPLGQVDGAGVEAFF. CDR3 coding DNA: TGTGCCAGTAGTCCCCTCGGACAGGTTGATGGGGCTGGGGTTGAAGCTTTCTTT.

The rearrangement uses TRBV2 and TRBJ1-1; no definite D call. This CDR3 is 13 amino acids long. V shed 8 bases and J shed 1 base, with 11 bases lying between them. Germline CDR1 and CDR2: SNHLY and FYNNEI. The CDR3 coding sequence is TGTGCCAGCCTAGCGACGGGGAACACTGAAGCTTTCTTT. The encoded protein is CASLATGNTEAFF.

V and J are TRBV11-2 and TRBJ1-2; tentatively, D is TRBD1 (5 bases). The germline V gene has CDR1 SGHAT and CDR2 FQNNGV. The CDR3 is 13 residues long. V was clipped by 6 bases and J by 4 bases, with 12 bases between them. The CDR3 nucleotides read TGTGCCAGCAGTCCCATCAGGGTCTATGGCTACACCTTC. As protein: CASSPIRVYGYTF.

This clone was observed a single time. The V call is TRBV19, the J call TRBJ1-1; TRBD1 matches at 9 bases. The CDR3 runs to 13 residues. Per the germline V gene, CDR1 is LNHDA and CDR2 is SQIVND (reference sequence). The junction had 5 bases not matched to a gene; V was cut back by 5 bases and J by 7 bases. The CDR3 bases are TGTGCCAGTAGTCCTTCGGGACAGGGTGAAGCTTTCTTT. It translates to CASSPSGQGEAFF.

The chain is built from TRBV4-2 and TRBJ2-1; 11 bases map to TRBD2. CDR3 length: 17 residues. Trimming removed 4 bases from V and 7 bases from J; junction bases left unmatched: 12. CDR1 and CDR2 (germline): LGHNA, YNFKEQ. The CDR3, as DNA: TGTGCCAGCAGCCCTACGTCCCAGACTAGCGGGGCGAATGAGCAGTTCTTC. Translation: CASSPTSQTSGANEQFF.